A selection of T cell receptor beta chains follows, all from one sample in a study of radiotherapy plus CTLA-4 blockade in lung cancer. Assay: immunoSEQ multiplex PCR; the TCRdb copy retains only in-frame clones and omits some. The data contain tens of thousands of clones, about four fifths of them singletons. Sequenced material: peripheral blood, taken from a patient treated with radiotherapy plus ipilimumab. These TCRs come from a human donor with non-small cell lung cancer who had stable disease on radiotherapy plus ipilimumab. CDR3s include the opening cysteine and the closing phenylalanine or tryptophan. The order of the fields is clone size, D gene, V gene, J gene, CDR3 DNA, CDR3 protein. A D gene is named only where the DNA matches it firmly. Expanded clones get a size class; other rows say once, few or many, or leave the size out.

>.|.|TRBV2|TRBJ2-7
TGTGCCAGCAGAAAGGACCACGAGCAGTACTTC
CASRKDHEQYF
>few|.|TRBV6-5|TRBJ2-1
TGTGCCAGCAGTCTGACAGAGCGGAATGAGCAGTTCTTC
CASSLTERNEQFF
>.|.|TRBV28|TRBJ2-2
TGTGCCAGCAGCCCCTTTTGGCGGCCGAACACCGGGGAGCTGTTTTTT
CASSPFWRPNTGELFF
>.|.|TRBV7-9|TRBJ2-6
TGTGCCAGCAGACCACAGGGCTGGAAATCCTACTCTGGGGCCAACGTCCTGACTTTC
CASRPQGWKSYSGANVLTF
>once|TRBD1|TRBV6-5|TRBJ2-3
TGTGCCAGCAGTTACCCACAGGGGGGTAAGGATACGCAGTATTTT
CASSYPQGGKDTQYF
>few|.|TRBV6-1|TRBJ1-4
TGTGCCAGCAGTCGGCAGGGTGGGGAAAAACTGTTTTTT
CASSRQGGEKLFF
>.|.|TRBV28|TRBJ2-7
TGTGCCAGCTGCCTATCCGGGACCTACGAGCAGTACTTC
CASCLSGTYEQYF
>.|TRBD1|TRBV7-9|TRBJ1-2
TGTGCCAGCAGCTTAGAAACAGGGGATGGCTACACCTTC
CASSLETGDGYTF
>.|.|TRBV27|TRBJ1-4
TGTGCCAGCAGTCCCAGACCCGGAAGCGAAAAACTGTTTTTT
CASSPRPGSEKLFF
>few|TRBD2|TRBV2|TRBJ2-1
TGTGCCAGCAGTAGACGGACTAGCGGGTACAATGAGCAGTTCTTC
CASSRRTSGYNEQFF
>.|.|TRBV9|TRBJ2-3
TGTGCCAGCAGCAGACTCGGGCGTGATACGCAGTATTTT
CASSRLGRDTQYF
>.|.|TRBV30|TRBJ2-2
TGTGCCTGGGCCCCCACGGACACCGGGGAGCTGTTTTTT
CAWAPTDTGELFF
>.|.|TRBV5-1|TRBJ2-3
TGCGCCAGCAGCTACCGACTAGATACGCAGTATTTT
CASSYRLDTQYF
>.|TRBD2|TRBV7-7|TRBJ2-5
TGTGCCAGCAGCCCCTCAAGGCGGGGGGGCGGGGAGACCCAGTACTTC
CASSPSRRGGGETQYF
>.|TRBD1|TRBV9|TRBJ1-1
TGTGCCAGCAGCGTAGGAGCAGGGGGCGGAAACACTGAAGCTTTCTTT
CASSVGAGGGNTEAFF
>.|.|TRBV7-9|TRBJ1-5
TGTGCCAGCAGTCAACACAGCAGCCAGCCCCAGCATTTT
CASSQHSSQPQHF
>.|TRBD2|TRBV19|TRBJ2-3
TGTGCCAGTAGGGTAGCGGGGGGCACAGATACGCAGTATTTT
CASRVAGGTDTQYF
>.|.|TRBV5-1|TRBJ1-1
TGCGCCAGCAGGGTCGGGGTTTCGAACACTGAAGCTTTCTTT
CASRVGVSNTEAFF
>once|TRBD1|TRBV6-5|TRBJ2-7
TGTGCCAGCAGATCGACAGGGGGCGCAAGCCACGAGCAGTACTTC
CASRSTGGASHEQYF
>.|TRBD1|TRBV11-3|TRBJ2-7
TGTGCCAGCAGCCCGGGACAGGGACGGACCTACGAGCAGTACTTC
CASSPGQGRTYEQYF
>.|TRBD2|TRBV5-4|TRBJ2-7
TGTGCCAGCAGCTTCGGGGGGGGGCGGAACTTACGGGAGCAGTACTTC
CASSFGGGRNLREQYF
>.|.|TRBV7-2|TRBJ1-2
TGTGCCAGCAGCCGGGGGCAGGGGTATGGCTACACCTTC
CASSRGQGYGYTF
>.|.|TRBV13|TRBJ1-6
TGTGCCAGCAGCCAGGACAGTGATTCACCCCTCCACTTT
CASSQDSDSPLHF
>.|TRBD1|TRBV6-1|TRBJ2-3
TGTGCCAGCAGTTTGGGACAGGGCACAGATACGCAGTATTTT
CASSLGQGTDTQYF
>few|TRBD1|TRBV18|TRBJ1-6
TGTGCCAGCTCACTTAAGGGACAGGGCACTTCACCCCTCCACTTT
CASSLKGQGTSPLHF
>.|.|TRBV7-8|TRBJ1-1
TGTGCCAGCAGCTCACCATTGGGGGGGGCCGTGAACACTGAAGCTTTCTTT
CASSSPLGGAVNTEAFF
>.|.|TRBV9|TRBJ2-2
TGTGCCAGCAGCCCCCCCCAGGGGCGTAAACCCGGGGAGCTGTTTTTT
CASSPPQGRKPGELFF
>.|.|TRBV6-5|TRBJ1-1
TGTGCCGCCGGGAAGGGGGTGAACACTGAAGCTTTCTTT
CAAGKGVNTEAFF
>.|.|TRBV18|TRBJ1-5
TGTGCCAGCTCACAGGGTTGGGGCAATCAGCCCCAGCATTTT
CASSQGWGNQPQHF
>.|.|TRBV5-6|TRBJ1-4
TGTGCCAGCAGCTTTGGGGGGGATAAAAAACTGTTTTTT
CASSFGGDKKLFF
>once|.|TRBV4-1|TRBJ2-2
TGCGCCAGCAGCTTAGTCCACAGGGCCGACACCGGGGAGCTGTTTTTT
CASSLVHRADTGELFF
>.|TRBD1|TRBV18|TRBJ1-2
TGTGCCAGCTCCCCGACGGGACAGGGCTATAACTATGGCTACACCTTC
CASSPTGQGYNYGYTF
>.|.|TRBV28|TRBJ2-5
TGTGCCAGCAGTTTAGGGCCAGGGAACGGCTACGGCGAGACCCAGTACTTC
CASSLGPGNGYGETQYF
>.|.|TRBV2|TRBJ1-4
TGTGCCAGCAGGTCAAGGGGGATTCAGAGAGAAAAACTGTTTTTT
CASRSRGIQREKLFF
>once|TRBD2|TRBV11-2|TRBJ2-1
TGTGCCAGCAGCTTACTAGCGGGAGTGGGTGAGCAGTTCTTC
CASSLLAGVGEQFF
>.|TRBD2|TRBV7-2|TRBJ2-2
TGTGCCAGCAGCTTGGATAGCGGGAGGGCCCTCACCGGGGAGCTGTTTTTT
CASSLDSGRALTGELFF
>.|TRBD2|TRBV5-6|TRBJ2-1
TGTGCCAGCAGCTTGTACGGACTAGCGGGAGGGTCGAACAATGAGCAGTTCTTC
CASSLYGLAGGSNNEQFF
>.|TRBD2|TRBV2|TRBJ2-5
TGTGCCATACAGACTAGCGGGACTCAAGAGACCCAGTACTTC
CAIQTSGTQETQYF
>.|TRBD2|TRBV29-1|TRBJ2-1
TGCAGCGTTGGATCGGTTGGGTTCGCGGGGGATGGGCAGCTCTTC
CSVGSVGFAGDGQLF
>.|.|TRBV6-1|TRBJ2-3
TGTGCCAGCAGTGCTGAGTCCCTAAGGGCGCAGTATTTT
CASSAESLRAQYF
>.|TRBD2|TRBV30|TRBJ2-1
TGTGCCTGGAGTGCTTGGACTAGCGCTCACAATGAGCAGTTCTTC
CAWSAWTSAHNEQFF
>.|.|TRBV27|TRBJ2-2
TGTGCCAGCAGTTCACAGGGTACCACCGGGGAGCTGTTTTTT
CASSSQGTTGELFF
>few|TRBD2|TRBV2|TRBJ2-1
TGTGCCAGCAGTGGCTCGGGGGGCCGTGCAAGCGGGAGAGGCAATGAGCAGTTCTTC
CASSGSGGRASGRGNEQFF
>.|TRBD1|TRBV5-1|TRBJ2-3
TGCGCCAGCAGCTTTATGACAGGGGGCATCGGCACAGATACGCAGTATTTT
CASSFMTGGIGTDTQYF
>.|TRBD1|TRBV5-1|TRBJ2-2
TGCGCCAGCAGCAGCGGCTATGACAGGGGAAAAACCGGGGAGCTGTTTTTT
CASSSGYDRGKTGELFF
>.|.|TRBV27|TRBJ2-3
TGTGCCAGCGGGGTGGGTGCGGGAAGAGATACGCAGTATTTT
CASGVGAGRDTQYF
>.|.|TRBV30|TRBJ2-7
TGTGCCTGGACCTCGGTGGGCAGGGAGAGATACGAGCAGTACTTC
CAWTSVGRERYEQYF
>.|TRBD1|TRBV10-3|TRBJ2-5
TGTGCCATTCGGGGGGACAGGGATGCTGAGACCCAGTACTTC
CAIRGDRDAETQYF
>.|.|TRBV6-1|TRBJ1-5
TGTGCCAGCAGTGGACCGGGGGGCGTATCCCCCATTGGTCAGCCCCAGCATTTT
CASSGPGGVSPIGQPQHF
>few|.|TRBV28|TRBJ1-6
TGTGCCAGCGGAGGTAGGCAGGGAGGTTCACCCCTCCACTTT
CASGGRQGGSPLHF
>.|.|TRBV5-1|TRBJ2-1
TGCGCCAGCAGCTTGGCCCAAGGGTTTCGGCCCTACAATGAGCAGTTCTTC
CASSLAQGFRPYNEQFF
>.|.|TRBV11-3|TRBJ2-7
TGTGCCAGCAGGAGGGGGGGGACCCGACTGTACGAGCAGTACTTC
CASRRGGTRLYEQYF